This TCR beta chain was sequenced in a study of shared clonotypes between healthy human individuals. The study's findings and limits: A handful of donors had roughly 5% of their naive CD4 clonotypes in common.

When replicate PCRs were run on sorted subsets, they used 200 to 250 ng DNA, some 29,000 T cell genomes. Produced via immunoSEQ multiplex PCR; TCRdb's table is partial and in-frame only. The sample has approximately 2.5 million clones, 93% seen once; the top ten hold roughly 0.39%. The length of the CDR3 is 14 residues. Deletions cut 5 bases from V and 6 bases from J, with 16 bases between. Germline CDR1 SGHTA, CDR2 FQGNSA. A word on this clone: No antigen is known for it.

The J gene is TRBJ2-5, the V gene TRBV7-2; D gene uncertain. This sequence was found in a man aged 18 to 30 in good health. Some clones in this sample may be carry-over from other donors' samples. What was sequenced was naive CD4+ T cells from PBMCs. This sample's subset: CD45RA+ positively selected. For the CDR3, the DNA is TGTGCCAGCAGCATTCCGGGCCCAGCACAGACCCAGTACTTC. Its translation: CASSIPGPAQTQYF.